The rows below give T cell receptor beta chains drawn from one sample of a study of post-analysis software for immune sequencing data. In TCRdb, the PCR reads were re-called with MiXCR into one record per CDR3 protein. The table records about 770,000 distinct CDR3 sequences, 40% to 55% of them present only once. Sequencing was done on a sample of blood. The receptors derive from a girl aged 5-17 years with multiple sclerosis. Each CDR3 is given with its conserved first and last residue. A D gene is named only where the DNA matches it firmly. Rows may omit the clone size; those that give it use once, few, many or a size class.

d_gene	abundance	v_gene	j_gene	CDR3nt	CDR3aa
TRBD2	NA	TRBV7-9	TRBJ2-7	TGTGCCAGCAGCCTACCGACTAGCGGGAATGTCGAGCAGTACTTC	CASSLPTSGNVEQYF
NA	NA	TRBV30	TRBJ2-3	TGTGCCTGGATGGGCGGGCCGCTCGCAGATACGCAGTATTTT	CAWMGGPLADTQYF
TRBD2	NA	TRBV12-3/TRBV12-4	TRBJ2-7	TGTGCCAGCAGTTTTACATCGGCGGGAGCGTACTACGAGCAGTACTTC	CASSFTSAGAYYEQYF
NA	NA	TRBV6-2/TRBV6-3	TRBJ2-1	TGTGCCAGCTTGCCCGGCCCCAAAAAATACAATGAGCAGTTCTTC	CASLPGPKKYNEQFF
NA	few	TRBV29-1	TRBJ1-5	TGCAGCGTTGTTGAAGGGAATCAGCCCCAGCATTTT	CSVVEGNQPQHF
NA	few	TRBV30	TRBJ2-7	TGTGCCTGGAGTGTTGGGGGTGTACGCTACGAGCAGTACTTC	CAWSVGGVRYEQYF
TRBD1	once	TRBV6-5	TRBJ2-1	TGTGCCAGCAGTCACAGGGGGACTGAGCAGTTCTTC	CASSHRGTEQFF
TRBD2	NA	TRBV5-1	TRBJ2-3	TGCGCCAGCAGCACTAGCGGGACTAGCACAGATACGCAGTATTTT	CASSTSGTSTDTQYF
NA	NA	TRBV11-2	TRBJ2-7	TGTGCCGGCAGCTTACTAGCTAGCAGTGGGGTTTCCTACGAGCAGTACTTC	CAGSLLASSGVSYEQYF
NA	NA	TRBV11-2	TRBJ1-1	TGTGCCAGCAGCTTAGTGGCAGGGATGAGCACTGAAGCTTTCTTT	CASSLVAGMSTEAFF
NA	NA	TRBV7-2	TRBJ2-3	TGTGCCAGCAGCCCAGTTTGGGGTCCAGACACGCAGTATTTT	CASSPVWGPDTQYF
TRBD2	few	TRBV28	TRBJ2-7	TGTGCCAGCAGTCTACGGACTAGCGGGCCTAGGGAGCAGTACTTC	CASSLRTSGPREQYF
TRBD2	NA	TRBV5-1	TRBJ2-3	TGCGCCAGCAGCTTGCGGCGGGGGTCCCCCACAGATACGCAGTATTTT	CASSLRRGSPTDTQYF
NA	many	TRBV7-2	TRBJ2-3	TGTGCCAGCAGCTTACAGGGCGCAGATACGCAGTATTTT	CASSLQGADTQYF
TRBD1	few	TRBV9	TRBJ1-2	TGTGCCAGCAGCGTAGCCCCCAGGGGGCTGAGAGGCTACACCTTC	CASSVAPRGLRGYTF
NA	few	TRBV14	TRBJ2-7	TGTGCCAGCAGCCAAGATCAGTATGGGTTTCTCCGCTCCTACGAGCAGTACTTC	CASSQDQYGFLRSYEQYF
NA	NA	TRBV9	TRBJ2-1	TGTGCCAGCAGCCGTATCCCGGGGTTGGTCCACGAGCAGTTCTTC	CASSRIPGLVHEQFF
TRBD2	NA	TRBV20-1	TRBJ2-5	TGCAGTGCTGGGGTGGGGAGACTAGCGGGAGCTCGGGAGACCCAGTACTTC	CSAGVGRLAGARETQYF